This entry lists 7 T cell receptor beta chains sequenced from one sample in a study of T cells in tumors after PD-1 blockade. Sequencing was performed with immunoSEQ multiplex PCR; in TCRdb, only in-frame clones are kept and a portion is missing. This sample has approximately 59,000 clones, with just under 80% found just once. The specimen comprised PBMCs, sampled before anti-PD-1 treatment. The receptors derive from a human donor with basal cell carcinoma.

CDR3 in DNA: TGTGCCAGCAGCTTACGGACAGAACCGAATTCACCCCTCCACTTT. The encoded protein is CASSLRTEPNSPLHF. The rearrangement uses TRBV5-4 and TRBJ1-6, with D possibly matching TRBD1 (6 bases). The CDR3 has 15 residues. The V and J ends lost 2 bases and 7 bases respectively, with 13 bases between them. The germline V gene encodes CDR1 SGHNT and CDR2 YYREEE (reference sequence).

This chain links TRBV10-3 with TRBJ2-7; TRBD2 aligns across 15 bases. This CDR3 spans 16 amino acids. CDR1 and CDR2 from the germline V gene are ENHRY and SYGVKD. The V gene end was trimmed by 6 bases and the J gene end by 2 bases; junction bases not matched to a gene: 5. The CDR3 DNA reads TGTGCCATCAGGCAGGGACTAGCGGGGGGCCCCTACGAGCAGTACTTC. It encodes CAIRQGLAGGPYEQYF.

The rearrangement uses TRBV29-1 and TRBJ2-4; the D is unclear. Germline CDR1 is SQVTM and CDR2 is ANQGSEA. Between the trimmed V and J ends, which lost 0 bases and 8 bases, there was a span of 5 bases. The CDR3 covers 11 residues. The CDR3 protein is CSVEETYIQYF. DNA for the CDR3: TGCAGCGTTGAAGAAACATACATTCAGTACTTC.

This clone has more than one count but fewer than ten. CDR3 sequence reads: CAWVAPVNTEAFF. In nucleotides, the CDR3 is TGTGCCTGGGTGGCCCCAGTGAACACTGAAGCTTTCTTT. The chain couples TRBV30 to TRBJ1-1; D ambiguous. The V end was cut by 5 bases, the J end by 0 bases, with 10 bases between. The CDR3 extends over 13 amino acids. Germline V gene sequence: CDR1 GTSNPN, CDR2 SVGIG (reference sequence).

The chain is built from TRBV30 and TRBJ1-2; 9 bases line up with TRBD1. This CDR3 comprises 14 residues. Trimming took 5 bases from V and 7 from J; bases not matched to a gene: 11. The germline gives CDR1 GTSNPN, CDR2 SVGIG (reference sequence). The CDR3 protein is CAWAPPGQGRGYTF. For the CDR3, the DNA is TGTGCCTGGGCCCCTCCGGGACAGGGACGTGGCTACACCTTC.

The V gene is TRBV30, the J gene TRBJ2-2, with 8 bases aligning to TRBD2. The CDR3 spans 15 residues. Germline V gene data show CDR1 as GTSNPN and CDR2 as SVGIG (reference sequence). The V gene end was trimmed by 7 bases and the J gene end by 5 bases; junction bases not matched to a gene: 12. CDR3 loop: CASASGTRGTGELFF. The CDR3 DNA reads TGTGCCTCCGCTTCCGGGACTAGGGGGACCGGGGAGCTGTTTTTT.

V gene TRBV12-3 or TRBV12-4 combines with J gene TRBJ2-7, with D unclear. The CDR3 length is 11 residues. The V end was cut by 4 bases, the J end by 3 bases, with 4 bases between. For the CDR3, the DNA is TGTGCCAGCAGTTCAGGCTACGAGCAGTACTTC. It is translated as CASSSGYEQYF.